The 5 T cell receptor beta chains given below trace back to one sample, sequenced in a study of spatial heterogeneity in lung cancer. The time point: sample taken at primary tumor resection. One entry per CDR3 protein results from TCRdb running MiXCR on the 5' RACE reads. The sample has 30,000 to 40,000 distinct CDR3 sequences, about 5% seen once. Sample: PBMCs, taken at surgery. The receptor source for this set is a female donor with early-stage non-small cell lung cancer.

The rearrangement uses TRBV23-1 and TRBJ2-2, with D perhaps given as TRBD1 or TRBD2 (5 bases each). TRBV23-1 is annotated as an ORF whose role is uncertain. The CDR3 length is 15 residues. Trimming stripped 3 bases from V and 6 bases from J, with 14 bases between. This CDR3 is CASSHPDGASGELFF. The CDR3, as DNA: TGCGCCAGCAGTCATCCGGACGGGGCATCCGGGGAGCTGTTTTTT.

This clonotype was observed at least ten times. The rearrangement joins TRBV9 to TRBJ1-3; D is ambiguous. Germline lookup yields CDR1 SGDLS and CDR2 YYNGEE. This CDR3 comprises 15 residues. Trimming took 0 bases from V and 4 from J, leaving 11 bases between them. The CDR3, as DNA: TGTGCCAGCAGCGTAGCTCAAAGCTCCGGAAACACCATATATTTT. This codes for CASSVAQSSGNTIYF.

This clonotype has at least ten counts. The CDR3 nucleotides read TGTGCCACCCATCGGGTGGATAACTATGGCTACACCTTC. Encoded protein: CATHRVDNYGYTF. The chain joins TRBV10-3 to TRBJ1-2; D unresolved. The germline V gene encodes CDR1 ENHRY and CDR2 SYGVKD. Trimming took off 10 bases at V and 1 base at J, with 13 bases between the two ends. The CDR3 is made up of 13 amino acids.

The table lists this clonotype with many counts. The chain links TRBV12-3 or TRBV12-4 to TRBJ1-5; D not resolved. Trimming pared 6 bases from V and 2 bases from J, leaving 14 bases between. The CDR3 is 15 residues long. The CDR3 nucleotides read TGTGCCAGCAGCCCTCGAATCGGAGGCAATCAGCCCCAGCATTTT. This gives the protein CASSPRIGGNQPQHF.

This clonotype was recorded at least ten times. The chain is built from TRBV2 and TRBJ1-5; D gene ambiguous. V was shortened by 4 bases and J by 2 bases, with 12 bases between the two germline ends. Germline V lookup: CDR1 SNHLY, CDR2 FYNNEI. The CDR3 totals 15 residues. The CDR3 bases are TGTGCCAGCAGTGGAGGTTCGGATCGCAATCAGCCCCAGCATTTT. Its translation: CASSGGSDRNQPQHF.